Only a few counts were recorded for the clone carrying this T cell receptor beta chain. This sample stems from a study of early T cells in non-severe SARS-CoV-2 infection. The V and J ends lost 2 bases and 4 bases, in that order; junction bases with no gene match: 11. The CDR3 loop spans 17 amino acids. CDR1 and CDR2 from the germline V gene are MNHEY and SVGAGI. TCRdb fed the 5' RACE reads into MiXCR, producing one record per CDR3 protein. The sample includes just over 95,000 distinct CDR3 sequences, approximately 9.9% of them seen just once. The source material was whole blood. The source is an adult who was a healthcare worker with PCR-confirmed SARS-CoV-2 infection or an uninfected control (not recorded which). The gene calls are TRBV6-5 and TRBJ2-5; 9 nucleotides match TRBD1. CDR3 in amino acids: CASSYLTGGDSRETQYF. In nucleotides, the CDR3 is TGTGCCAGCAGTTACCTGACAGGGGGGGATTCTAGAGAGACCCAGTACTTC.